What follows are 22 T cell receptor beta chains derived from one specimen sequenced in a study of T cell repertoires in cytomegalovirus infection. Antigens for these TCRs are unknown. TCRdb reanalysed the reads using MiXCR and keeps one entry per CDR3 protein. The table shows 550,000 to 700,000 distinct CDR3 sequences, with roughly 42% occurring only once. The specimen was cultured PBMCs, collected from culture after CMV antigen stimulation. The receptors shown here come from a human donor in good health (CMV status not recorded). Some clones in this sample may be carry-over from other donors' samples.

At least ten counts were recorded for this clonotype. The rearrangement joins TRBV7-2 to TRBJ2-1; 13 positions agree with TRBD2. The CDR3 runs to 15 residues. Germline V gene sequence: CDR1 SGHTA, CDR2 FQGNSA. The junction had 3 bases not matched to a gene; V was cut back by 3 bases and J by 7 bases. The CDR3 reads CASSLGLAGHNEQFF. CDR3 DNA sequence: TGTGCCAGCAGCTTGGGACTAGCGGGACATAATGAGCAGTTCTTC.

The J gene is TRBJ2-5, the V gene TRBV6-8; D might be TRBD1 (6 bases). The CDR3 spans 13 residues. Trimming took 2 bases from V and 5 from J, leaving 9 bases between them. The germline V gene encodes CDR1 MNHGY and CDR2 SAAAGT. Written as DNA, the CDR3 is TGTGCCAGCAGTTACCGACAGGCGGAGACCCAGTACTTC. Translated, it gives CASSYRQAETQYF.

The J gene is TRBJ2-2, the V gene TRBV7-9; possibly TRBD2 for D (6 bases). V dropped 9 bases and J dropped 0 bases, with 11 bases sitting between them. Germline V gene sequence: CDR1 SEHNR, CDR2 FQNEAQ (reference sequence). CDR3 size: 14 residues. The CDR3 is CASQPGANTGELFF. The CDR3 region has the DNA TGTGCCAGTCAGCCGGGAGCGAACACCGGGGAGCTGTTTTTT.

The V and J genes are TRBV4-1 and TRBJ1-5; D ambiguous. This CDR3 comprises 15 residues. With 4 bases removed from V and 1 base from J, the gap between germline ends came to 11 bases. Germline V gene lookup returns CDR1 MGHRA and CDR2 YSYEKL. CDR3: CASSPRTQSNQPQHF. CDR3 nucleotide sequence: TGCGCCAGCAGCCCCCGGACCCAGAGCAATCAGCCCCAGCATTTT.

This clonotype was picked up many times. The chain has TRBV7-2 and TRBJ1-5; 7 nucleotides match TRBD1. CDR3 length: 14 residues. CDR1 SGHTA and CDR2 FQGNSA come from the germline V gene. The V and J ends lost 5 bases and 4 bases, in that order; junction bases with no gene match: 5. This CDR3 reads CASSVDRANQPQHF. In nucleotides, the CDR3 is TGTGCCAGCAGCGTTGACAGGGCAAATCAGCCCCAGCATTTT.

J is TRBJ2-2 and V is TRBV12-3 or TRBV12-4; 11 positions agree with TRBD2. The CDR3 is 17 residues long. The V and J ends lost 4 bases and 5 bases, in that order; junction bases with no gene match: 9. The CDR3 spells CASSSTLTSGGTGELFF. The DNA of the CDR3 is TGTGCCAGCAGTTCTACCCTCACTAGCGGGGGAACCGGGGAGCTGTTTTTT.

The chain links TRBV11-3 to TRBJ2-1; D is perhaps TRBD2 (5 bases). The germline gives CDR1 SGHNT, CDR2 YENEEA. The CDR3 is 17 residues long. Trimming pared 3 bases from V and 6 bases from J, leaving 21 bases between. CDR3 region: CASSLDSKSQTGNEQFF. As DNA, the CDR3 is TGTGCCAGCAGCTTGGACTCTAAAAGCCAGACGGGCAATGAGCAGTTCTTC.

This chain links TRBV6-1 with TRBJ1-6, with 7 bases fitting TRBD1. V was clipped by 7 bases and J by 6 bases; unmatched bases: 6. CDR1 is MNHNS and CDR2 is SASEGT in the germline V gene. The CDR3 extends over 14 amino acids. CDR3 region: CASKQGEFNSPLHF. Written as DNA, the CDR3 is TGTGCCAGCAAGCAGGGGGAATTTAATTCACCCCTCCACTTT.

This clonotype was seen a handful of times. The chain joins TRBV7-6 to TRBJ2-3, with D possibly TRBD2 on 6 matching bases. The V gene's germline CDR1 is SGHVS and CDR2 FNYEAQ. The CDR3 consists of 15 residues. V lost 5 bases and J 3 bases, leaving 15 bases between the germline ends. The CDR3 reads CASSPPGGITDTQYF. CDR3 in DNA: TGTGCCAGCAGCCCCCCCGGGGGAATAACAGATACGCAGTATTTT.

The chain carries TRBV28 and TRBJ1-4; D might be TRBD1 (5 bases). Germline V gene data show CDR1 as MDHEN and CDR2 as SYDVKM. The CDR3 is 13 amino acids. V was shortened by 11 bases and J by 7 bases, with 17 bases between the two germline ends. This CDR3 reads CASTGGFREKLFF. The CDR3, as DNA: TGTGCCTCGACTGGGGGATTTCGTGAAAAACTGTTTTTT.

This clonotype was observed at least ten times. The genes are TRBV7-2 and TRBJ2-1; unclear D gene. CDR1 and CDR2 from the germline V gene are SGHTA and FQGNSA. The V end was cut by 5 bases, the J end by 5 bases, with 16 bases between. CDR3 length: 15 residues. The CDR3 DNA reads TGTGCCAGCAGCGTCGGGCCGGCGCGAGACAATGAGCAGTTCTTC. Protein: CASSVGPARDNEQFF.

This clonotype was observed a handful of times. The chain joins TRBV12-3 or TRBV12-4 to TRBJ1-1, with no clear D. V was trimmed by 4 bases and J by 5 bases, leaving 14 bases between them. CDR3 length: 14 amino acids. This CDR3 is CASSSQVQGTEAFF. CDR3 bases: TGTGCCAGCAGTTCGCAGGTCCAAGGAACTGAAGCTTTCTTT.

In this sample, this clonotype turned up a few times. This chain joins TRBV7-4 and TRBJ2-1; TRBD2 agrees at 14 bases. The CDR3 has 20 amino acids. Per germline, CDR1 SGHVT and CDR2 SQSDAQ. Unmatched junction bases numbered 9, after V lost 2 bases and J lost 0 bases. Here the CDR3 DNA reads TGTGCCAGCAGCTTAAGGAGGGGACTAGCGGGAGCCCCCTCCTACAATGAGCAGTTCTTC. It encodes CASSLRRGLAGAPSYNEQFF.

This clonotype was observed a few times. The gene calls are TRBV4-2 and TRBJ2-5; D might be TRBD2 (7 bases). Between the trimmed V and J ends, which lost 0 bases and 5 bases, there was a span of 16 bases. Germline assignment: CDR1 LGHNA and CDR2 YNFKEQ. The CDR3 contains 16 residues. The CDR3 is CASSQDSGLGGETQYF. Written as DNA, the CDR3 is TGTGCCAGCAGCCAAGATAGTGGACTAGGGGGGGAGACCCAGTACTTC.

The chain links TRBV7-3 to TRBJ1-5; D uncertain. The CDR3 runs 22 residues. Trimming left V 5 bases short and J 3 bases short, with 35 bases between. Per germline, CDR1 SGHTA and CDR2 FQGTGA. The DNA of the CDR3 is TGTGCCAGCAGCGCCCGGAACCTAACCCTTCCGGCGTGGAGCGGTGCCAATCAGCCCCAGCATTTT. This translates into CASSARNLTLPAWSGANQPQHF.

The CDR3 nucleotides read TGTGCCAGCAGTTTAGGTCACACCCAAGAGACCCAGTACTTC. Its protein is CASSLGHTQETQYF. This chain joins TRBV28 and TRBJ2-5; no clear D. Germline V CDR1 and CDR2: MDHEN, SYDVKM. The CDR3 totals 14 residues. The ends were cut back, 2 bases at V and 1 base at J, with 8 bases in the middle.

The J gene is TRBJ2-3, the V gene TRBV7-2; 8 bases are shared with TRBD2. This CDR3 has 15 residues. The germline CDR1 and CDR2 sequences are SGHTA and FQGNSA. Trimming removed 8 bases from V and 2 bases from J; junction bases left unmatched: 9. CDR3 sequence reads: CASATSGGFTDTQYF. For the CDR3, the DNA is TGTGCCAGCGCTACCAGCGGGGGATTCACAGATACGCAGTATTTT.

This clonotype was seen only a few times. The V and J genes are TRBV7-2 and TRBJ2-7; D is undetermined. The germline V and J ends were trimmed by 6 bases and 2 bases, with 11 bases remaining between them. Germline V gives CDR1 SGHTA, CDR2 FQGNSA. The CDR3 consists of 13 residues. CDR3 protein: CASRLPGTYEQYF. For the CDR3, the DNA is TGTGCCAGCAGGTTGCCGGGCACCTACGAGCAGTACTTC.

The chain employs TRBV7-6 and TRBJ2-1; maybe TRBD2 (5 bases). V lost 0 bases and J lost 2, with 14 bases in between. This CDR3 comprises 17 residues. Germline CDR1 reads SGHVS; CDR2 reads FNYEAQ. CDR3 sequence (DNA): TGTGCCAGCAGCTTAGCGCGGGCGGTGAAACCCTACAATGAGCAGTTCTTC. Protein sequence: CASSLARAVKPYNEQFF.

The chain joins TRBV15 to TRBJ1-3; the D is unclear. The CDR3 runs 14 residues. Germline V CDR1 and CDR2: LNHNV, YYDKDF (reference sequence). Trimming left V 7 bases short and J 4 bases short, with 14 bases between. CDR3 sequence: CATKSAPGGNTIYF. The CDR3 DNA is TGTGCCACCAAGTCCGCGCCGGGAGGAAACACCATATATTTT.

The V and J genes are TRBV6-2 or TRBV6-3 and TRBJ2-5; no firm D call. The V end was cut by 6 bases, the J end by 0 bases, with 11 bases between. The CDR3 has 14 amino acids. Per the germline V gene, CDR1 is MNHEY and CDR2 is SVGEGT. This chain's CDR3 is CASSPPAYQETQYF. The CDR3 DNA reads as TGTGCCAGCAGCCCTCCAGCGTACCAAGAGACCCAGTACTTC.

J is TRBJ2-5 and V is TRBV12-5, with a possible D match to TRBD1 (6 bases). Trimming removed 3 bases from V and 3 bases from J, with 8 bases in between. The CDR3 totals 13 residues. CDR1 and CDR2 from the germline V gene are LGHNT and FRNRAP. CDR3 DNA: TGTGCTAGTGGTTTATGGACAGAAGAGACCCAGTACTTC. It encodes CASGLWTEETQYF.